The 3 T cell receptor beta chains below come from one sample, sequenced in a study of blood T cell repertoires in COVID-19. Assay: immunoSEQ multiplex PCR; the TCRdb copy retains only in-frame clones and omits some. Seen here are about 81,000 clones, about 91% observed once, and the top ten hold 4% to 5.5%. What was sequenced was peripheral blood. These receptors were taken from a woman aged 80 or older with acute or convalescent COVID-19.

The CDR3 is CASSREGADYGYTF. Here the CDR3 DNA reads TGCGCCAGCAGCCGGGAGGGCGCGGACTATGGCTACACCTTC. The rearrangement uses TRBV5-1 and TRBJ1-2; D is unresolved. The CDR3 runs 14 residues. Trimming left V 4 bases short and J 3 bases short, with 13 bases between. The germline CDR1 and CDR2 sequences are SGHRS and YFSETQ.

The J gene is TRBJ2-1, the V gene TRBV5-1; D not certain. The CDR3 extends over 12 amino acids. Germline assignment: CDR1 SGHRS and CDR2 YFSETQ. The V and J ends lost 2 bases and 6 bases respectively, with 6 bases between them. CDR3 region: CASSFISNEQFF. In DNA, the CDR3 is TGCGCCAGCAGCTTTATCTCCAATGAGCAGTTCTTC.

The chain has TRBV3-1 (or the pseudogene TRBV3-2) and TRBJ1-1; D may be TRBD1 (6 bases). V was trimmed by 1 base and J by 9 bases, leaving 15 bases between them. The CDR3 sequence is 14 residues long. CDR1 is LGHDT and CDR2 is YNNKEL in the germline V gene (reference sequence). CDR3 amino acids: CASSQVACTGKAFF. CDR3 nucleotide sequence: TGTGCCAGCAGCCAAGTGGCATGTACAGGGAAAGCTTTCTTT.